This T cell receptor beta chain stems from a study of radiotherapy plus CTLA-4 blockade in lung cancer. Here immunoSEQ multiplex PCR was the method, and the copy in TCRdb shows in-frame clones only, minus some. The data contain some 64,000 clones, 60% to 80% of them singletons. With 0 bases clipped from V and 6 bases from J, the junction kept 6 bases outside the gene matches. The germline V gene encodes CDR1 SGDLS and CDR2 YYNGEE. The CDR3 has 15 residues. As to this clone: The sample contains more than one DNA sequence encoding this CDR3.

This clonotype originated in a human donor with non-small cell lung cancer who had a complete response to radiotherapy plus ipilimumab. The source was peripheral blood, collected from a patient treated with radiotherapy plus ipilimumab. The chain uses TRBV9 and TRBJ2-1; 7 bases agree with TRBD2. In nucleotides, the CDR3 is TGTGCCAGCAGCGTAGCGGCGGGGGAGCTCAATGAGCAGTTCTTC. This gives the protein CASSVAAGELNEQFF.